This note documents a single T cell receptor (beta chain) sequence. The antigen remains undetermined. The PCR employed 60 Vbeta primers together with 13 Jbeta primers. Repertoires were generated with immunoSEQ multiplex PCR, while TCRdb's copy carries only in-frame clones and drops some. The data contain about 120,000 clones, 75% to 80% of them singletons. This specimen belongs to a study of cytomegalovirus exposure and HLA in healthy donors. Study outcomes and limitations: Across donors, presence/absence analyses took sequencing depth to be roughly uniform. Rarity characterized most TCR sequences, yet some public TCRs appeared in many donors.

Sequencing was carried out using PBMCs. The TCR was taken from a woman aged 25 to 45 in good health and CMV-seropositive.

The CDR3 coding sequence is TGTGCCAGCAGCAGCACCGGGACAGACTCCTACGAGCAGTACTTC. This sequence encodes CASSSTGTDSYEQYF. V gene TRBV5-4 combines with J gene TRBJ2-7; 7 bases are a match to TRBD1. Trimming took 4 bases from V and 0 from J; bases not matched to a gene: 7. Per germline, CDR1 SGHNT and CDR2 YYREEE (reference sequence). The CDR3 has 15 amino acids.